This T cell receptor (beta chain) is drawn from a study of beta chain features in type 1 diabetes (dated by TCRdb to the late 2010s). The study in broad terms: No differences in mean age, gender distribution, total cell number or subset yield were found between patients and healthy donors. A total of about 100,000,000 sorted cells were examined across all samples, and RNA yield correlated strongly with the number of cells per subset. The study compared the TCRB repertoires of sorted circulating CD4+ T cell subsets in recently diagnosed type 1 diabetes patients with those in matched healthy donors. Whereas all 30 or so donors provided naive and central memory subsets, regulatory and stem cell-like memory subsets were isolated from just 8 patients and roughly 8 healthy donors. Broader findings and caveats from the paper: Type 1 diabetes patients showed a moderate but significant shortening of TCRB CDR3 length in all four CD4+ subsets. Because cDNA rather than genomic DNA was sequenced, highly expressing activated cells could have been over-represented, although no difference in activation and CD3 levels was found between groups. Naive, central memory and regulatory TCRB repertoires appeared to be more similar among patients than among healthy donors. PCR might favor shorter templates, but patient and control samples were amplified and corrected together, so any skew would affect both groups equally. Because small numbers of individuals were included in the HLA sub-analyses, any influence of HLA type on TCRB rearrangement was left unresolved. Patients with type 1 diabetes made fewer insertions and deleted more nucleotides at VDJ recombination sites, implying thymic rearrangement abnormalities.

This clone was observed at least ten times. Which antigen it targets is not known. There are no base qualities to consult, and no much larger clone falls within one base. The entire amount of isolated RNA was reverse transcribed using the High Capacity cDNA Reverse Transcription Kit, so the sequenced TCRB transcripts were expressed ones. Deep immunoSEQ sequencing was applied to naive, central memory and regulatory T cell samples, giving an average of roughly 3.5 million total reads per sample. Sorted cells were lysed in RLT buffer, and RNA was extracted using DNase-treated RNeasy Micro or Mini kits according to cell number. Each cell subset was processed separately to prevent cross-contamination, with patient and healthy donor samples processed together. TCRB sequences were amplified from cDNA with the immunoSEQ multiplex PCR, producing 87-bp fragments spanning the CDR3 region. Sequencing of the amplicons was done on the Illumina HiSeq platform. In the authors' own workflow: PCR bias was computationally corrected using synthetic template baselines, reads within Hamming distance 2 were collapsed, and singletons that could not be merged were discarded. Reads were aligned against IMGT to assign V, D and J genes, CDR3 length and insertions or deletions at six rearrangement sites. Clonotype counts were normalized to sorted cell number within each subset before computing true diversity and Gini coefficients with the tcR R package. The overlap coefficient, calculated on TCRB nucleotide sequences, was used to measure repertoire sharing. TCRdb obtained this table from immuneACCESS and retained in-frame rearrangements with V and J assigned. These tables miss some clones; where compared with another copy, unresolved V genes account for less than half of the shortfall, and the remainder is unexplained. V and J calls and clone size are given by that table; D and trimming were obtained from the DNA. This sample has 160,000 or so clones in its table, and 6.5% to 10% of those were observed once. The biggest ten clones account for approximately 0.56% of the sample.

Ends trimmed: V by 5 bases, J by 3 bases; bases unmatched to a gene: 11. From the germline V gene, CDR1 is ENHRY and CDR2 is SYGVKD. From cysteine to phenylalanine, the CDR3 is 16 amino acids long. CDR3 DNA only is kept here, 48 bases in frame from base 1. From each donor, a single peripheral blood sample of about 120 mL on average was drawn into heparinised tubes. Naive, central memory, regulatory and stem cell-like memory CD4+ T cells were sorted on a BD FACSAria II using a panel including CD45RO, CCR7, CD25, CD127, CD95 and CD27. Purity was above 98% for every sorted population. PBMCs were isolated right away by Lymphoprep density gradient centrifugation and were stained directly, without culture. To minimize batch effects, samples were stained and sorted in pairs, one healthy donor with one patient per experiment.

Sequenced material: central memory CD4+ T cells from blood. Here the chain combines TRBV10-3 and TRBJ2-3; TRBD2 aligns with 7 central bases. The source is a woman aged 18-29 years with type 1 diabetes. The CDR3 loop reads CAISYSFEAGTDTQYF. The DNA reads as follows: TGTGCCATCAGTTACTCCTTTGAAGCGGGAACAGATACGCAGTATTTT.